Shown below are 4 T cell receptor beta chains from a single sample sequenced in a study of blood T cell repertoires in COVID-19. The data were produced by immunoSEQ multiplex PCR, yet TCRdb's version contains in-frame clones alone and is incomplete. Of over 120,000 clones listed, more than 75% are singletons. Sequenced material: peripheral blood. The receptors shown here come from a woman aged 70 to 79 with COVID-19, enrolled during active disease.

The chain carries TRBV4-3 and TRBJ2-1; TRBD1 is a possible D gene (7 bases). The V end lost 1 base, the J end lost 7 bases, and 14 bases lay between the germline ends. CDR1 and CDR2 (germline): LGHNA, YSLEER. This CDR3 is built from 15 residues. The CDR3 DNA reads as TGCGCCAGCAGCCAAGTTTCAGGGGGGAAGAATGAGCAGTTCTTC. Translating it yields CASSQVSGGKNEQFF.

The V and J genes are TRBV28 and TRBJ2-1; perhaps TRBD1 as D (7 bases). CDR3 length equals 13 residues. The germline V gene encodes CDR1 MDHEN and CDR2 SYDVKM. Trimming removed 7 bases from V and 9 bases from J, with 16 bases in between. This CDR3 is CASTDRDLSEQFF. The CDR3 DNA sequence: TGTGCCAGCACCGACAGGGACTTGAGTGAGCAGTTCTTC.

The gene calls are TRBV9 and TRBJ2-3; 13 bases line up with TRBD2. Germline-derived CDR1 and CDR2 are SGDLS and YYNGEE. The CDR3 has 18 residues. The J segment lost 2 bases and the V segment lost 4 bases, leaving 10 bases of the junction unmatched. The CDR3 reads CASSPFSGTSGVTDTQYF. The DNA of the CDR3 is TGTGCCAGCAGCCCCTTCTCCGGGACTAGCGGGGTCACAGATACGCAGTATTTT.

This clone is a singleton in its sample. The chain has TRBV29-1 and TRBJ1-2; D not certain. CDR1 is SQVTM and CDR2 is ANQGSEA in the germline V gene. There are 12 residues in the CDR3. V lost 3 bases to trimming and J lost 7 bases, with 12 bases between them. CDR3 sequence: CSVEPGSGGYTF. CDR3 nucleotides: TGCAGCGTTGAGCCCGGCAGCGGTGGCTACACCTTC.